This T cell receptor beta chain was sequenced in a study of blood T cell repertoires in COVID-19. Across the whole study: COVID-19 samples, acute and convalescent, were from the United States, Italy and Spain. T cells, B-cell-depleted T cells, or PBMCs supplied cDNA or gDNA.

The CDR3 runs to 16 residues. Germline-derived CDR1 and CDR2 are MNHNS and SASEGT. V was shortened by 1 base and J by 0 bases, with 9 bases between the two germline ends. The protocol was immunoSEQ multiplex PCR, while the TCRdb copy is restricted to in-frame clones and leaves out a portion. This sample has 45,000 to 70,000 clones; 70% to 75% occur once, and the top ten carry around 18%. The sequence came from a woman aged 50 to 65 with active or convalescent COVID-19. The chain employs TRBV6-1 and TRBJ1-4; D unresolved. Sequenced material: peripheral blood. CDR3 DNA sequence: TGTGCCAGCAGTGAAGACCACTTTACAACTAATGAAAAACTGTTTTTT. Its protein product is CASSEDHFTTNEKLFF.